The T cell receptor beta chain under discussion was sequenced for a study of sequential checkpoint blockade in melanoma. Study details: DNA from 91 pretreatment tumor samples underwent TCRβ immunosequencing. Some 22 patients had tumor biopsies before treatment and at week 13.

CDR3 length: 15 amino acids. Regarding treatment: randomized to nivolumab then ipilimumab (arm A) or the reverse (arm B). Using immunoSEQ multiplex PCR, the repertoire was profiled, and TCRdb retains in-frame clones only, with some absent. The data show roughly 6,100 clones, about a fifth seen once. The source is a human donor with melanoma. The chain has TRBV12-2 and TRBJ2-5; TRBD2 is taken as the D call from the table, unchecked against the DNA. TRBV12-2 counts as a pseudogene. Material: tumor tissue (inferred from file names), obtained from a patient given nivolumab and ipilimumab in sequence. The CDR3 bases are TGTGCAAGTCGCTCAAGCGGGAGGGCCCATGAGACCCAGTACTTC. Its translation: CASRSSGRAHETQYF.